What follows are 23 T cell receptor beta chains derived from one specimen sequenced in a study of cytomegalovirus exposure and HLA in healthy donors. The primer mix had 60 Vbeta and 13 Jbeta primers. Assay: immunoSEQ multiplex PCR; the TCRdb copy retains only in-frame clones and omits some. The top ten clones hold 4.1% of a sample with around 95,000 clones, about four fifths of them seen once. Sequenced: PBMCs. These receptors all come from a woman aged 40 to 50 in good health and CMV-seropositive.

V and J are TRBV10-3 and TRBJ2-5; 10 nucleotides line up with TRBD2. This CDR3 is 16 amino acids long. After removal of 3 bases from V and 1 base from J, the junction contained 5 bases not matched to a gene. CDR1 ENHRY and CDR2 SYGVKD come from the germline V gene. The CDR3, as DNA: TGTGCCATCAGTGAAGGGTCTAGCGGGGGCCAAGAGACCCAGTACTTC. Translating gives CAISEGSSGGQETQYF.

V usage is TRBV10-2 and J usage is TRBJ1-1; D not certain. This CDR3 comprises 13 residues. Germline V gene lookup returns CDR1 WSHSY and CDR2 SAAADI. V gave up 6 bases and J gave up 3 bases, with 11 bases separating them. As DNA, the CDR3 is TGCGCCAGCAGCTCCCTCGGGGACACTGAAGCTTTCTTT. Its protein is CASSSLGDTEAFF.

This clone occurred once. The V call is TRBV28, the J call TRBJ1-5, with TRBD1 matching over 7 bases. The trim removed 6 bases at V and 1 base at J, leaving 3 bases unmatched. CDR1 and CDR2 from the germline V gene are MDHEN and SYDVKM. This CDR3 comprises 14 residues. CDR3: CASSRDRSNQPQHF. The CDR3 DNA reads TGTGCCAGCAGCAGGGACAGAAGCAATCAGCCCCAGCATTTT. The variable domain in full, with the rest retrieved from reference TRBV28 and TRBJ1-5, is DVKVTQSSRYLVKRTGEKVFLECVQDMDHENMFWYRQDPGLGLRLIYFSYDVKMKEKGDIPEGYSVSREKKERFSLILESASTNQTSMYLCASSRDRSNQPQHFGDGTRLSIL.

The chain recombines TRBV29-1 with TRBJ1-1, with D unresolved. Looked up from germline, CDR1 is SQVTM and CDR2 is ANQGSEA. This CDR3 has 14 residues. The V end lost 5 bases, the J end lost 5 bases, and 18 bases lay between the germline ends. CDR3 nucleotide sequence: TGCAGCGTTCCGGGTGAGGCTTGGAATACTGAAGCTTTCTTT. Its translation is CSVPGEAWNTEAFF.

This rearrangement joins TRBV4-1 to TRBJ1-2; D ambiguous. This CDR3 has 12 amino acids. The germline CDR1 and CDR2 sequences are MGHRA and YSYEKL. V was cut by 1 base and J by 8 bases, with 8 bases left in between. The CDR3 nucleotides are TGCGCCAGCAGCCAAGTAGACGGGGGCTACACCTTC. Amino acids: CASSQVDGGYTF.

The CDR3 sequence is CASSVAPTGTYEQYF. The CDR3 DNA reads TGTGCCAGCAGCGTAGCTCCGACGGGTACCTACGAGCAGTACTTC. The V gene is TRBV9, the J gene TRBJ2-7, with D hard to call. The germline V gene has CDR1 SGDLS and CDR2 YYNGEE. The V and J ends lost 0 bases and 2 bases respectively, with 12 bases between them. The CDR3 runs to 15 residues.

The chain couples TRBV2 to TRBJ1-2, with D possibly being TRBD1 (6 bases). The germline V gene has CDR1 SNHLY and CDR2 FYNNEI. Trimming took off 9 bases at V and 6 bases at J, with 14 bases between the two ends. The CDR3 loop spans 12 amino acids. CDR3 in amino acids: CASRQDHHGYTF. CDR3 nucleotide sequence: TGTGCCAGTCGACAGGACCATCATGGCTACACCTTC.

This clone was picked up a small number of times. The chain combines TRBV4-1 with TRBJ2-7; 10 bases align to TRBD1. Germline-derived CDR1 and CDR2 are MGHRA and YSYEKL. This CDR3 has 18 residues. Germline trimming cut 2 bases from V and 0 bases from J; bases unmatched to any gene: 10. In nucleotides, the CDR3 is TGCGCCAGCAGCCAAAGAAGGGACAGGGGAGGTTCCTCCTACGAGCAGTACTTC. Protein sequence: CASSQRRDRGGSSYEQYF.

The rearrangement uses TRBV5-8 and TRBJ1-4; D is ambiguous. Looked up from germline, CDR1 is SGHTS and CDR2 is YDEGEE. The V end lost 0 bases, the J end lost 2 bases, and 8 bases lay between the germline ends. This CDR3 is built from 15 residues. The CDR3 nucleotides read TGTGCCAGCAGCTTGGTTTGGCCGACTAATGAAAAACTGTTTTTT. It codes for CASSLVWPTNEKLFF.

The sample holds a few counts of this clone. This rearrangement joins TRBV5-1 to TRBJ2-2; perhaps TRBD2 as D (6 bases). Germline assignment: CDR1 SGHRS and CDR2 YFSETQ. This CDR3 has 16 residues. V lost 4 bases to trimming and J lost 0 bases, with 13 bases between them. The CDR3 DNA is TGCGCCAGCAGCACCCCTCGGGGGACGAACACCGGGGAGCTGTTTTTT. Its translation is CASSTPRGTNTGELFF. The variable domain in full, with the rest retrieved from reference TRBV5-1 and TRBJ2-2, is KAGVTQTPRYLIKTRGQQVTLSCSPISGHRSVSWYQQTPGQGLQFLFEYFSETQRNKGNFPGRFSGRQFSNSRSEMNVSTLELGDSALYLCASSTPRGTNTGELFFGEGSRLTVL.

This clone was seen only a few times. This chain links TRBV19 with TRBJ2-1, with a tentative D call TRBD1 (6 bases). V gave up 5 bases and J gave up 9 bases, with 17 bases separating them. The CDR3 extends over 14 amino acids. Germline V CDR1 and CDR2: LNHDA, SQIVND (reference sequence). The CDR3 bases are TGTGCCAGTAGTCCTGGACAGCGAAGAACTGAGCAGTTCTTC. Translating gives CASSPGQRRTEQFF.

V is TRBV28 and J is TRBJ2-2; TRBD2 matches at 9 bases. Looked up from germline, CDR1 is MDHEN and CDR2 is SYDVKM. The ends lost 7 bases at V and 4 bases at J; junction bases unmatched: 13. The CDR3 is made up of 17 amino acids. This CDR3 is CASTTGAGGPSTGELFF. CDR3 in DNA: TGTGCCAGCACTACCGGGGCGGGAGGGCCGAGCACCGGGGAGCTGTTTTTT.

DNA of the CDR3: TGTGCCAGCAGTTCCCCCAGTTCGGGTAGAAACACCATATATTTT. Amino acids: CASSSPSSGRNTIYF. The chain joins TRBV6-5 to TRBJ1-3; D is unclear. This CDR3 is built from 15 residues. The V gene's germline CDR1 is MNHEY and CDR2 SVGAGI. Trimming took 4 bases from V and 5 from J, leaving 15 bases between them.

This chain connects TRBV7-3 to TRBJ2-1; perhaps TRBD2 as D (5 bases). The CDR3 is 16 amino acids. Per the germline V gene, CDR1 is SGHTA and CDR2 is FQGTGA. V shed 6 bases and J shed 7 bases, with 22 bases lying between them. The CDR3: CASRRSGDPSLNEQFF. CDR3 nucleotide sequence: TGTGCCAGCAGACGTTCCGGGGATCCATCCCTAAATGAGCAGTTCTTC.

The genes are TRBV18 and TRBJ2-1; 12 bases are shared with TRBD2. Germline values: CDR1 KGHSH, CDR2 LQKENI. The CDR3 length is 16 residues. The junction had 5 bases not matched to a gene; V was cut back by 3 bases and J by 5 bases. The CDR3 reads CASSPGLAGFNNEQFF. Written as DNA, the CDR3 is TGTGCCAGCTCACCTGGACTAGCGGGATTCAACAATGAGCAGTTCTTC. The variable domain in full, with the rest retrieved from reference TRBV18 and TRBJ2-1, is NAGVMQNPRHLVRRRGQEARLRCSPMKGHSHVYWYRQLPEEGLKFMVYLQKENIIDESGMPKERFSAEFPKEGPSILRIQQVVRGDSAAYFCASSPGLAGFNNEQFFGPGTRLTVL.

V gene TRBV7-9 combines with J gene TRBJ2-3; TRBD2 aligns across 13 bases. J gave up 5 bases and V 5 bases, and 7 bases lay outside the gene matches. The CDR3 has 16 amino acids. Germline V gives CDR1 SEHNR, CDR2 FQNEAQ (reference sequence). The CDR3 nucleotides are TGTGCCAGCAGCCCCGGACTAGCGGGAGTAGGAGATACGCAGTATTTT. Encoded protein: CASSPGLAGVGDTQYF. Complete variable domain (other parts from reference TRBV7-9 and TRBJ2-3): DTGVSQNPRHKITKRGQNVTFRCDPISEHNRLYWYRQTLGQGPEFLTYFQNEAQLEKSRLLSDRFSAERPKGSFSTLEIQRTEQGDSAMYLCASSPGLAGVGDTQYFGPGTRLTVL.

V is TRBV9 and J is TRBJ2-7; 9 nucleotides align to TRBD2. Germline trimming cut 3 bases from V and 2 bases from J; bases unmatched to any gene: 3. Looked up from germline, CDR1 is SGDLS and CDR2 is YYNGEE. This CDR3 region has 14 residues. The CDR3 loop reads CASSAAGGTYEQYF. The CDR3 region has the DNA TGTGCCAGCAGCGCGGCGGGAGGGACCTACGAGCAGTACTTC.

The rearrangement joins TRBV29-1 to TRBJ2-2; maybe TRBD2 (7 bases). The CDR3 has 12 residues. Germline CDR1 reads SQVTM; CDR2 reads ANQGSEA. V was shortened by 6 bases and J by 7 bases, with 12 bases between the two germline ends. In DNA, the CDR3 is TGCAGCGTCGTAAGGGGGGGCGGGGAGCTGTTTTTT. As protein: CSVVRGGGELFF.

This clone has only one observation. The V and J genes are TRBV10-2 and TRBJ2-1, with 11 bases matching TRBD2. In germline, CDR1 is WSHSY, CDR2 SAAADI. The CDR3 covers 14 residues. V lost 5 bases, J lost 10 bases, and 7 bases stayed unmatched. The chain's CDR3 is CASSLSGRGQEQFF. In DNA form, the CDR3 reads TGCGCCAGCAGTCTTAGCGGGAGGGGTCAGGAGCAGTTCTTC.

This clone appeared once. V gene TRBV6-4 combines with J gene TRBJ1-1, with D unclear. The ends were cut back, 4 bases at V and 1 base at J, with 13 bases in the middle. The CDR3 totals 15 residues. The germline V gene has CDR1 MRHNA and CDR2 SNTAGT. The CDR3 spells CASSAHSLGNTEAFF. As DNA, the CDR3 is TGTGCCAGCAGTGCGCACAGTCTGGGGAACACTGAAGCTTTCTTT.

The rearrangement uses TRBV2 and TRBJ2-7; 8 nucleotides line up with TRBD2. CDR1 and CDR2 (germline): SNHLY, FYNNEI. V was pared by 2 bases and J by 4 bases, with 4 bases of the junction left unmatched. This CDR3 region has 14 residues. CDR3 region: CASSEPGGGYEQYF. The DNA for the CDR3 is TGTGCCAGCAGTGAACCGGGAGGGGGATACGAGCAGTACTTC.

Here the CDR3 reads CASSDRTSGYEQYF. Here the CDR3 DNA reads TGCGCCAGCAGCGATCGGACTAGCGGCTACGAGCAGTACTTC. V and J are TRBV4-1 and TRBJ2-7, with TRBD2 matching over 10 bases. Germline trimming cut 5 bases from V and 3 bases from J; bases unmatched to any gene: 4. This CDR3 region has 14 residues. Germline values: CDR1 MGHRA, CDR2 YSYEKL.

The chain carries TRBV30 and TRBJ1-2; possible D gene TRBD1, 5 bases. CDR3 length: 13 amino acids. V was clipped by 2 bases and J by 2 bases, with 9 bases between them. Germline CDR1 is GTSNPN and CDR2 is SVGIG (reference sequence). The CDR3 loop is CAWSFGGNYGYTF. CDR3 DNA: TGTGCCTGGAGTTTTGGGGGGAACTATGGCTACACCTTC.